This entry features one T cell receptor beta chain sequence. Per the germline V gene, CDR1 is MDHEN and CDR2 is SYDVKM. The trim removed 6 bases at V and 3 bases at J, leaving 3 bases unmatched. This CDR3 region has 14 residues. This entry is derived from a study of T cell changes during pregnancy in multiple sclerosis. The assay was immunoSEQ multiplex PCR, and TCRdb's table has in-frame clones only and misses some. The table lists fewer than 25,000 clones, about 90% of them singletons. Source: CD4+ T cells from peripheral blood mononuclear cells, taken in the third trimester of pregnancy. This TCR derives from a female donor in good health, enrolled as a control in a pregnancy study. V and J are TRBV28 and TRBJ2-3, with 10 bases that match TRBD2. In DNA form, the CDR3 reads TGTGCCAGCAGCTTAGCGGGAGGAACAGATACGCAGTATTTT. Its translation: CASSLAGGTDTQYF.